This TCR beta chain originates from a study of shared clonotypes between healthy human individuals. Broader study findings: The sole specimen, blood, was sampled, and tissue repertoires likely differ. Represented diversity, genetic and exposure-history alike, was limited by few donors.

Points on this clone: Its antigen is still unknown.

The germline V gene has CDR1 MNHEY and CDR2 SMNVEV (reference sequence). The CDR3 is 15 residues long. V dropped 2 bases and J dropped 9 bases, with 17 bases sitting between them. Unsorted PBMC DNA sequencing spanned ten immunoSEQ deep assay plates. Clones were sequenced by immunoSEQ multiplex PCR, and TCRdb holds only the in-frame ones, with some missing. The sample shows hundreds of thousands of clones, more than 75% of them seen only once. This sequence joins TRBV27 and TRBJ1-5; tentative D call: TRBD1 (6 bases). The sample was PBMCs. This clonotype originated in a woman aged 35 to 49 in good health. Some clones in this sample may be carry-over from other donors' samples. The CDR3 loop is CASSLIPGAKTPQHF. CDR3 DNA sequence: TGTGCCAGCAGTTTAATTCCGGGGGCAAAGACGCCCCAGCATTTT.